The clone carrying this T cell receptor beta chain was observed many times. What it recognizes is unknown. V was clipped by 3 bases and J by 4 bases, with 9 bases between them. The CDR3 is 12 amino acids. Germline CDR1 and CDR2: DFQATT and SNEGSKA (reference sequence). Patients were aged 18 to 65, had disease duration under 2 months, and had newly diagnosed hyperthyroidism. This specimen comes from a study of T cells in Graves' hyperthyroidism and ophthalmopathy. Findings of the study overall: Ophthalmopathy was separated from stable hyperthyroidism by a 13 V-J model. Most thyroid clonotypes with frequency above 0.001 were detected in blood. The model anticipated ophthalmopathy a median around six months pre-onset.

The TCR beta CDR3 regions underwent amplification using RNA transcripts as the source. A set of HTBI primers served as the primers for a first-round RT-PCR of the TCR CDR3. TCRdb analysed the multiplex PCR reads with MiXCR anew, one entry per CDR3 protein. The data show about 560,000 distinct CDR3 sequences, roughly 46% seen once. The origin of this receptor is a woman aged 18-29 years with Graves' hyperthyroidism. The chain has TRBV20-1 and TRBJ1-2; D call uncertain. Sequenced material: peripheral blood or thyroid tissue (not recorded which). CDR3 nucleotide sequence: TGCAGTGCTAGGTGGGATGTCTATGGCTACACCTTC. As protein: CSARWDVYGYTF.